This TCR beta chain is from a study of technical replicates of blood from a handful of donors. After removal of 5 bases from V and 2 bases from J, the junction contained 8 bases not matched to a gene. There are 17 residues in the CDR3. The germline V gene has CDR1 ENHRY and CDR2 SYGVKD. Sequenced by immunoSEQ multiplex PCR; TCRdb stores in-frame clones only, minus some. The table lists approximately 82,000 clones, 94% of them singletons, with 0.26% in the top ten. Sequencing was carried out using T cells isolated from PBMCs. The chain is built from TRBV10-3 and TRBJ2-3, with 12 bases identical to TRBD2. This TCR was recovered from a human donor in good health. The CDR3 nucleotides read TGTGCCATCAGTTATGACACTAGCGGGGGGACCACAGATACGCAGTATTTT. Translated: CAISYDTSGGTTDTQYF.